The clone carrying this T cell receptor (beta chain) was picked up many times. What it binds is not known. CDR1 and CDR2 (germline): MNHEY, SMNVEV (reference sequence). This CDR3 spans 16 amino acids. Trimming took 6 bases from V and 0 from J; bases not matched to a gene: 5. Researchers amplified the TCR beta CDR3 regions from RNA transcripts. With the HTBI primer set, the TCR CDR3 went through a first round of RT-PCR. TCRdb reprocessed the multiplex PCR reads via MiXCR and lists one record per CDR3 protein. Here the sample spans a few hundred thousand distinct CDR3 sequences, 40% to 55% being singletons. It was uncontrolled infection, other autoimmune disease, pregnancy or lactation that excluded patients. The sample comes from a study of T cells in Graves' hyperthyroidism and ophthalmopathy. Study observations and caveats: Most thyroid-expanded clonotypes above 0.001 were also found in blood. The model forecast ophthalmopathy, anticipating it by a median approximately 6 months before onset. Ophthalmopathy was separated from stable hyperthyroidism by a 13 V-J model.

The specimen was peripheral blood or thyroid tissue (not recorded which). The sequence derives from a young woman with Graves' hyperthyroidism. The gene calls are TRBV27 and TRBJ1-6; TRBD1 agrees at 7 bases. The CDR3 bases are TGTGCCAGCAGACGACAGGGACTCTCCTATAATTCACCCCTCCACTTT. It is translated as CASRRQGLSYNSPLHF.